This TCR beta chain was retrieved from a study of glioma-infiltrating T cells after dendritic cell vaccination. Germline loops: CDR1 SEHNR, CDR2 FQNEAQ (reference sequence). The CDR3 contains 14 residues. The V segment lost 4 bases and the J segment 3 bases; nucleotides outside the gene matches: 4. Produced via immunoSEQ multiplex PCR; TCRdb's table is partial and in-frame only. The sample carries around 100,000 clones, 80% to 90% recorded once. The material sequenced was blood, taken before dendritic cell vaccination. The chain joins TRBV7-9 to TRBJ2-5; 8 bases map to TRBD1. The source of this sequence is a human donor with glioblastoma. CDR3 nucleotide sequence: TGTGCCAGCAGCTCTTACAGGGGGAAAGAGACCCAGTACTTC. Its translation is CASSSYRGKETQYF.